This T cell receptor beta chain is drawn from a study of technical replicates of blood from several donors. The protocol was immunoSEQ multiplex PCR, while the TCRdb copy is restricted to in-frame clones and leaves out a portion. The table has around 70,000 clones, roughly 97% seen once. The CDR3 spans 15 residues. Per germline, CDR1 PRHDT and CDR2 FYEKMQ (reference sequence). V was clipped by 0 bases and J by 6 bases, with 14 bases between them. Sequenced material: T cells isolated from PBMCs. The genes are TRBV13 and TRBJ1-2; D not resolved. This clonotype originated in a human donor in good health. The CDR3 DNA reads TGTGCCAGCAGCTTAGGCCGCTACGAGCCCCATGGCTACACCTTC. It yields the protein CASSLGRYEPHGYTF. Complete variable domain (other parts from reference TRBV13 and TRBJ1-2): AAGVIQSPRHLIKEKRETATLKCYPIPRHDTVYWYQQGPGQDPQFLISFYEKMQSDKGSIPDRFSAQQFSDYHSELNMSSLELGDSALYFCASSLGRYEPHGYTFGSGTRLTVV.